The 22 T cell receptor beta chains listed next were all sequenced from one sample in a study of CD8 T cells in ankylosing spondylitis. TCRdb passed the 5' RACE reads through MiXCR, listing each CDR3 protein once. Among about 240,000 distinct CDR3 sequences listed, roughly 8.6% were seen once. Sample: blood, either unsorted or a sorted T cell fraction (not recorded which). The receptors were sampled from a male donor with ankylosing spondylitis or in good health (not recorded which).

This clonotype was detected many times. The genes are TRBV10-3 and TRBJ2-3; D is unclear. The V end lost 0 bases, the J end lost 3 bases, and 7 bases lay between the germline ends. This CDR3 spans 14 amino acids. CDR1 is ENHRY, CDR2 SYGVKD, per germline. CDR3 sequence (DNA): TGTGCCATCAGTGAGTCCGGACGAACAGATACGCAGTATTTT. It codes for CAISESGRTDTQYF.

This clonotype was observed at least ten times. The J gene is TRBJ2-7, the V gene TRBV29-1, with 7 positions matching TRBD2. J was trimmed by 2 bases and V by 4 bases; bases with no gene match: 5. The CDR3 is made up of 13 amino acids. CDR1 is SQVTM, CDR2 ANQGSEA, per germline. As DNA, the CDR3 is TGCAGCGTTGCCCTGGGGGGGACCTACGAGCAGTACTTC. Translating gives CSVALGGTYEQYF.

At least ten counts were recorded for this clonotype. The V gene is TRBV4-2, the J gene TRBJ1-4, with TRBD1 matching 11 bases. Trimming cost V 2 bases and J 5 bases; bases outside gene matches: 4. Germline CDR1 reads LGHNA; CDR2 reads YNFKEQ. The CDR3 loop spans 16 amino acids. In nucleotides, the CDR3 is TGTGCCAGCAGCCAACCCCGGACAGGGGGCAATGAAAAACTGTTTTTT. Encoded protein: CASSQPRTGGNEKLFF.

There are many counts of this clonotype. The chain uses TRBV6-1 and TRBJ2-1, with 10 bases fitting TRBD1. Germline loops: CDR1 MNHNS, CDR2 SASEGT. Trimming at V came to 7 bases and at J to 9 bases, leaving 12 bases not matched to a gene. The CDR3 contains 15 residues. The DNA for the CDR3 is TGTGCCAGCAACCCTCCGAGGACAGGGGGTAGTGAGCAGTTCTTC. This sequence encodes CASNPPRTGGSEQFF.

This clonotype has at least ten counts. The chain is built from TRBV15 and TRBJ2-2, with D perhaps given as TRBD1 or TRBD2 (7 bases each). V dropped 6 bases and J dropped 2 bases, with 13 bases sitting between them. The length of the CDR3 is 15 residues. The germline gives CDR1 LNHNV, CDR2 YYDKDF (reference sequence). This chain's CDR3 is CATRPGGVNTGELFF. The CDR3 DNA reads as TGTGCCACCAGACCAGGGGGGGTTAACACCGGGGAGCTGTTTTTT.

The chain joins TRBV27 to TRBJ2-1; 7 bases are shared with TRBD1. The germline V gene has CDR1 MNHEY and CDR2 SMNVEV (reference sequence). The CDR3 extends over 16 amino acids. V lost 5 bases to trimming and J lost 3 bases; unmatched junction nucleotides: 10. CDR3: CASSDDRAPRYNEQFF. In nucleotides, the CDR3 is TGTGCCAGCAGTGACGACAGGGCTCCGCGCTACAATGAGCAGTTCTTC.

As DNA, the CDR3 is TGCAGTGCTAGGGGGCTAGCGGGCAATGAGCAGTTCTTC. Amino acid sequence: CSARGLAGNEQFF. The V gene is TRBV20-1, the J gene TRBJ2-1, with 8 bases fitting TRBD2. The CDR3 length is 13 residues. Germline V gives CDR1 DFQATT, CDR2 SNEGSKA (reference sequence). V lost 3 bases, J lost 6 bases, and 4 bases stayed unmatched.

This chain joins TRBV12-3 or TRBV12-4 and TRBJ1-5, with D uncertain. The CDR3 has 14 residues. Trimming removed 6 bases at V and 4 bases at J, with 13 bases between. This chain's CDR3 is CASSPLSMNQPQHF. CDR3 DNA: TGTGCCAGCAGCCCCCTCAGTATGAATCAGCCCCAGCATTTT.

The rearrangement uses TRBV6-2 or TRBV6-3 and TRBJ2-3; D possibly corresponds to TRBD2 (5 bases). The CDR3 runs 15 residues. The germline gives CDR1 MNHEY, CDR2 SVGEGT. Trimming removed 7 bases from V and 2 bases from J, with 16 bases in between. In DNA form, the CDR3 reads TGTGCCAGCACCAACACGGACTGGTACACAGATACGCAGTATTTT. Translated, it gives CASTNTDWYTDTQYF.

Ten or more counts support this clonotype. The genes are TRBV5-1 and TRBJ1-1; 8 bases match TRBD1. Germline V gene sequence: CDR1 SGHRS, CDR2 YFSETQ. The CDR3 has 14 residues. Trimming cost V 3 bases and J 4 bases; bases outside gene matches: 5. In DNA form, the CDR3 reads TGCGCCAGCAGCTCCGGACAGGGAGGCACTGAAGCTTTCTTT. Its protein is CASSSGQGGTEAFF.

This clonotype was seen repeatedly, ten times or more. The rearrangement joins TRBV7-2 to TRBJ1-5; no firm D call. The CDR3 loop spans 15 amino acids. CDR1 and CDR2 from the germline V gene are SGHTA and FQGNSA. The germline V and J ends were trimmed by 5 bases and 2 bases, with 13 bases remaining between them. CDR3 sequence (DNA): TGTGCCAGCAGCCGAGGAGTCGGAGGCAATCAGCCCCAGCATTTT. The encoded protein is CASSRGVGGNQPQHF. The full variable domain, with the rest looked up from reference TRBV7-2 and TRBJ1-5, is GAGVSQSPSNKVTEKGKDVELRCDPISGHTALYWYRQSLGQGLEFLIYFQGNSAPDKSGLPSDRFSAERTGGSVSTLTIQRTQQEDSAVYLCASSRGVGGNQPQHFGDGTRLSIL.

This clonotype occurred many times. The chain is built from TRBV12-5 and TRBJ2-1; D uncertain. The CDR3 sequence is 14 residues long. Trimming removed 8 bases from V and 0 bases from J, with 11 bases in between. Germline loops: CDR1 LGHNT, CDR2 FRNRAP. The CDR3 spells CASMTENSYNEQFF. CDR3 DNA sequence: TGTGCTAGTATGACGGAGAACTCCTACAATGAGCAGTTCTTC.

This clonotype was found many times. This chain connects TRBV5-6 to TRBJ1-6; D is possibly TRBD1 (6 bases). The V gene lost 1 base and the J gene lost 10 bases, with 18 bases spanning the gap. CDR1 and CDR2 (germline): SGHDT, YYEEEE. This CDR3 region has 16 residues. CDR3 amino acids: CASSLNGGAADSPLHF. Written as DNA, the CDR3 is TGTGCCAGCAGCTTGAATGGGGGCGCGGCGGACTCACCCCTCCACTTT.

This clonotype was seen at least ten times. The V call is TRBV11-2, the J call TRBJ2-3, with D unclear. V lost 5 bases, J lost 4 bases, and 16 bases lay in between. The germline gives CDR1 SGHAT, CDR2 FQNNGV. This CDR3 region has 15 residues. CDR3 sequence: CASSQDPGQADTQYF. Written as DNA, the CDR3 is TGTGCCAGCAGCCAAGACCCGGGTCAGGCAGATACGCAGTATTTT.

The chain links TRBV3-1 to TRBJ2-1, with TRBD2 matching over 14 bases. CDR3 size: 19 residues. V gave up 1 base and J gave up 3 bases; unmatched junction bases: 8. Per the germline V gene, CDR1 is LGHDT and CDR2 is YNNKEL (reference sequence). CDR3 sequence: CASSQALLGTSGSYNEQFF. The CDR3 DNA follows: TGTGCCAGCAGCCAAGCCCTACTCGGGACTAGCGGGAGCTACAATGAGCAGTTCTTC.

This clonotype was seen repeatedly, ten times or more. This rearrangement joins TRBV29-1 to TRBJ2-3, with no clear D. Per germline, CDR1 SQVTM and CDR2 ANQGSEA. The V and J ends lost 8 bases and 6 bases respectively, with 9 bases between them. The CDR3 contains 10 residues. The CDR3: CSFRWDTQYF. CDR3 nucleotide sequence: TGCAGCTTCCGCTGGGATACGCAGTATTTT.

The chain recombines TRBV6-1 with TRBJ2-3; tentatively, D is TRBD1 (6 bases). The V end lost 6 bases, the J end lost 1 base, and 20 bases lay between the germline ends. Looked up from germline, CDR1 is MNHNS and CDR2 is SASEGT. This CDR3 has 17 residues. The CDR3: CASRAARGPERTDTQYF. The CDR3 DNA sequence: TGTGCCAGCAGAGCGGCCAGGGGCCCTGAGCGCACAGATACGCAGTATTTT.

The V gene is TRBV20-1, the J gene TRBJ2-4; the D is unclear. The CDR3 is made up of 15 amino acids. Germline CDR1 reads DFQATT; CDR2 reads SNEGSKA (reference sequence). The DNA of the CDR3 is TGCAGGGGCCAGGCTCCGGGCCTAGTTGATTACATTCAGTACTTC. Translating gives CRGQAPGLVDYIQYF.

This clonotype was observed at least ten times. The CDR3 region has the DNA TGTGCCAGCAGTTTTGGCGCAGGGGAAGGGGAGCAGTTCTTC. It specifies CASSFGAGEGEQFF. This chain uses TRBV12-3 or TRBV12-4 with TRBJ2-1, with D possibly being TRBD1 (6 bases). This CDR3 comprises 14 residues. The V end was cut by 3 bases, the J end by 10 bases, with 16 bases between.

This clonotype showed up many times. The gene calls are TRBV6-5 and TRBJ2-1; 7 nucleotides match TRBD2. The CDR3 contains 11 residues. The germline gives CDR1 MNHEY, CDR2 SVGAGI. V shed 8 bases, J shed 10 bases, and the junction held 5 bases outside the gene matches. CDR3 region: CASALGGEQFF. The CDR3 bases are TGTGCCAGCGCACTGGGGGGGGAGCAGTTCTTC.

This clonotype showed up many times. This chain connects TRBV7-9 to TRBJ2-5; maybe TRBD1 (6 bases). The CDR3 is made up of 13 amino acids. Trimming took 5 bases from V and 5 from J, leaving 12 bases between them. The germline V gene encodes CDR1 SEHNR and CDR2 FQNEAQ (reference sequence). The CDR3 here is CASSNRATETQYF. The CDR3 DNA sequence: TGTGCCAGCAGCAACAGGGCTACTGAGACCCAGTACTTC.

This clonotype occurred many times. CDR3 residues: CSGDKQETQYF. Written as DNA, the CDR3 is TGCAGTGGAGACAAACAAGAGACCCAGTACTTC. This rearrangement joins TRBV20-1 to TRBJ2-5; D remains ambiguous. Trimming pared 7 bases from V and 2 bases from J, leaving 8 bases between. Germline values: CDR1 DFQATT, CDR2 SNEGSKA (reference sequence). The CDR3 has 11 residues.